This T cell receptor beta chain was sequenced in a study of identical twins. This clonotype came up a few times. TCRdb reprocessed the 5' RACE reads with MiXCR, giving one entry per CDR3 protein. The repertoire holds over 550,000 distinct CDR3 sequences, about 7% seen once, with about 1.6% in the top ten. This CDR3 comprises 13 residues. Germline V CDR1 and CDR2: MNHNS, SASEGT. With 8 bases clipped from V and 3 bases from J, the junction kept 3 bases outside the gene matches. This same sample was also taken into another study, of yellow fever vaccine responses in identical twins.

Sequencing used PBMCs. This TCR was sampled from a young woman in good health. J is TRBJ2-2 and V is TRBV6-1; 7 bases match TRBD2. The CDR3 nucleotides read TGTGCCAGCTGGGAGGGATACACCGGGGAGCTGTTTTTT. Translating gives CASWEGYTGELFF.